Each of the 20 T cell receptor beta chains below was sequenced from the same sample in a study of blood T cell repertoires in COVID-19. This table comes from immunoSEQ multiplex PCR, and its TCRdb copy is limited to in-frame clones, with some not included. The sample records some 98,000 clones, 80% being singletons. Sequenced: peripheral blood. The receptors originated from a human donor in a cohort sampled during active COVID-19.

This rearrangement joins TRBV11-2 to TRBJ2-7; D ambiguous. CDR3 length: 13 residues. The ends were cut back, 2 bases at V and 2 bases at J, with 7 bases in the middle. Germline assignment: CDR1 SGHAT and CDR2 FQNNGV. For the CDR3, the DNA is TGTGCCAGCAGCTTATTCCTAGCCTACGAGCAGTACTTC. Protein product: CASSLFLAYEQYF.

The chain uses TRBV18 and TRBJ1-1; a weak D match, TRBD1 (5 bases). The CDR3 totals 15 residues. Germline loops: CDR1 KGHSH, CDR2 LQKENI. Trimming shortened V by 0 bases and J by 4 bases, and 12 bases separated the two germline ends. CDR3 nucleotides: TGTGCCAGCTCACCACCGTACAGCAGGGTCACTGAAGCTTTCTTT. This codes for CASSPPYSRVTEAFF.

CDR3 coding DNA: TGTGCCAGCAGTCGAGTATTAGACACTGAAGCTTTCTTT. It specifies CASSRVLDTEAFF. The V gene is TRBV6-5, the J gene TRBJ1-1; unclear D gene. The V end lost 5 bases, the J end lost 3 bases, and 10 bases lay between the germline ends. The CDR3 loop spans 13 amino acids. Germline lookup yields CDR1 MNHEY and CDR2 SVGAGI.

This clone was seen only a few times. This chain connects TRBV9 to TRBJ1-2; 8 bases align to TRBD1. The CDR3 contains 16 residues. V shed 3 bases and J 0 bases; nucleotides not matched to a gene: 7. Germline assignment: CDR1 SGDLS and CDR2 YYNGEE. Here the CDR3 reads CASSGGNRGTNYGYTF. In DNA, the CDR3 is TGTGCCAGCAGCGGCGGTAACAGGGGGACTAACTATGGCTACACCTTC.

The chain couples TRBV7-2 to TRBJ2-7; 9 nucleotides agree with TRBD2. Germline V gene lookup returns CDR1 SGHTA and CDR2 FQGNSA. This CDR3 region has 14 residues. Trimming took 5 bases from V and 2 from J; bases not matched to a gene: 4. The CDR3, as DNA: TGTGCCAGCAGCACCTTAGCGGGGGCCTACGAGCAGTACTTC. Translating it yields CASSTLAGAYEQYF.

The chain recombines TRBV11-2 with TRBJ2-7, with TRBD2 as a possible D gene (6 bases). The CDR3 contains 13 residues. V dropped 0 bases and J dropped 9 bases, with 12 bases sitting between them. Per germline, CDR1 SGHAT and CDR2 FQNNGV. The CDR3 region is CASSLEGREWQYF. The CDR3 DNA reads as TGTGCCAGCAGCTTAGAAGGCCGGGAGTGGCAGTACTTC.

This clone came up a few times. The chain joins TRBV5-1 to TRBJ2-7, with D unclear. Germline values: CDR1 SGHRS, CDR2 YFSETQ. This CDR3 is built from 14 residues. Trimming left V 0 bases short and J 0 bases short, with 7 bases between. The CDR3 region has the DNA TGCGCCAGCAGCTTGGTTCGGAGCTCCTACGAGCAGTACTTC. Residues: CASSLVRSSYEQYF.

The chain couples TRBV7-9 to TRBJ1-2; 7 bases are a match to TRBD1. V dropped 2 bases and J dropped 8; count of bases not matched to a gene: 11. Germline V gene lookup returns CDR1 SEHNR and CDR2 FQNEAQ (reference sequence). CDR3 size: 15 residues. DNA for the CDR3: TGTGCCAGCAGCTTAACGACAGGGCCCACCATGGGCTACACCTTC. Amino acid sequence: CASSLTTGPTMGYTF.

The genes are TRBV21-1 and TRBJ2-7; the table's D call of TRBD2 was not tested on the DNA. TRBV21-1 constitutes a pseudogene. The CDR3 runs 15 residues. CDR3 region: CASSKVRTRSYEQYF. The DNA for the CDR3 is TGTGCCAGCAGCAAAGTGAGAACTAGAAGTTACGAGCAGTACTTC.

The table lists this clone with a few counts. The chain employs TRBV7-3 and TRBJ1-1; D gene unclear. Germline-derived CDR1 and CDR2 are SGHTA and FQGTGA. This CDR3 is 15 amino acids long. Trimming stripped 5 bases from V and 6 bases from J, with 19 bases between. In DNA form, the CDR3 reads TGTGCCAGCAGCCCCCGAGCCGGTACGGTCGCTGAAGCTTTCTTT. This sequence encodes CASSPRAGTVAEAFF.

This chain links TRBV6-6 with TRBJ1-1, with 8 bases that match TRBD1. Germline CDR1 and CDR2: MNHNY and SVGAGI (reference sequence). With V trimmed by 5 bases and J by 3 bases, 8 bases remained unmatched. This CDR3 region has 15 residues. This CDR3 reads CASSLDRGVYTEAFF. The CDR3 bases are TGTGCCAGCAGTCTCGACAGGGGTGTCTACACTGAAGCTTTCTTT.

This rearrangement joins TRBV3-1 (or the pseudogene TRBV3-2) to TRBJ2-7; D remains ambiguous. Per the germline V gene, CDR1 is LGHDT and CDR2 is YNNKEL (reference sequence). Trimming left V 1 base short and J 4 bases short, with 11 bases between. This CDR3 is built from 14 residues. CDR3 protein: CASSQVPSHYEQYF. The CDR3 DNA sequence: TGTGCCAGCAGCCAAGTCCCCTCACATTACGAGCAGTACTTC.

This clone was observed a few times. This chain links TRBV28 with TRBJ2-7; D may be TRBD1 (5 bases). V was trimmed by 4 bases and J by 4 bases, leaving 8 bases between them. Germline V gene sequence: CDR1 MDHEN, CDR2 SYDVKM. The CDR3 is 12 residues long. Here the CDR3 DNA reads TGTGCCAGCAGTTATCAGGGATACGAGCAGTACTTC. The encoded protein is CASSYQGYEQYF.

The CDR3 loop reads CASSPPTGWTEAFF. The CDR3 DNA is TGTGCCAGCTCACCACCGACAGGCTGGACTGAAGCTTTCTTT. The chain employs TRBV18 and TRBJ1-1; D is perhaps TRBD1 (6 bases). In germline, CDR1 is KGHSH, CDR2 LQKENI. Deletions cut 0 bases from V and 5 bases from J, with 10 bases between. The CDR3 length is 14 residues.

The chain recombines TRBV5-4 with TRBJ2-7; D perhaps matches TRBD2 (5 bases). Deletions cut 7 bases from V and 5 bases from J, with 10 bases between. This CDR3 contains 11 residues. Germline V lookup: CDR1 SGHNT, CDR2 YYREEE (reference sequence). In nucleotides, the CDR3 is TGTGCCAGCCTAGCCAACAACGAGCAGTACTTC. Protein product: CASLANNEQYF.

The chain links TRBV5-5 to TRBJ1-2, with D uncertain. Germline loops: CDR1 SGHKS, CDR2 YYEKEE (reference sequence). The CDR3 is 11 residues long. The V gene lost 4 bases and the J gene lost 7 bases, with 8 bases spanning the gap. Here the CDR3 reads CASSAGFGYTF. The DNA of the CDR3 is TGTGCCAGCAGCGCCGGTTTTGGCTACACCTTC.

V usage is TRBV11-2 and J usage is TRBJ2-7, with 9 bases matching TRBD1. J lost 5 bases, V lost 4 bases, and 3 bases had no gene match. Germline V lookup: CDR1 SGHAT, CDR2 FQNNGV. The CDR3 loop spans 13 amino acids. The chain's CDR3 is CASSSDRGNEQYF. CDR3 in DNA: TGTGCCAGCAGCTCCGACAGGGGGAACGAGCAGTACTTC. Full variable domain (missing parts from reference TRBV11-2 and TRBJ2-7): EAGVAQSPRYKIIEKRQSVAFWCNPISGHATLYWYQQILGQGPKLLIQFQNNGVVDDSQLPKDRFSAERLKGVDSTLKIQPAKLEDSAVYLCASSSDRGNEQYFGPGTRLTVT.

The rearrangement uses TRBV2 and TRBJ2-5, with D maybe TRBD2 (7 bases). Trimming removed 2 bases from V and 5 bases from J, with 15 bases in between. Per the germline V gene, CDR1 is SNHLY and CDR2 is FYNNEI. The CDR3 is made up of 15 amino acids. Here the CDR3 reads CASSELGGLGETQYF. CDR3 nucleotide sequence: TGTGCCAGCAGTGAATTGGGGGGGCTAGGGGAGACCCAGTACTTC.

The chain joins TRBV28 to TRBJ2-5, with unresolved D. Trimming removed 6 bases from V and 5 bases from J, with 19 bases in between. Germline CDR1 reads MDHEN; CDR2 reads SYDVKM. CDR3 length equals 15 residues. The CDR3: CASSSTVLGAETQYF. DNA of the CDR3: TGTGCCAGCAGCTCGACGGTGTTGGGCGCTGAGACCCAGTACTTC.

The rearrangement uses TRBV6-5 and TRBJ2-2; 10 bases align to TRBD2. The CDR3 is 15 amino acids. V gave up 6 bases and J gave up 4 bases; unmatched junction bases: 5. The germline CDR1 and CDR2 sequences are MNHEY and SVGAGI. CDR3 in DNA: TGTGCCAGCAGACAAGGACTAGCGGCCACCGGGGAGCTGTTTTTT. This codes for CASRQGLAATGELFF.